Listed below are T cell receptor beta chains from one sample, sequenced in a study of cytomegalovirus exposure and HLA in healthy donors. Here immunoSEQ multiplex PCR was the method, and the copy in TCRdb shows in-frame clones only, minus some. The table shows roughly 120,000 clones, with 80% occurring only once. Specimen: PBMCs. These receptors were taken from a man younger than 40 in good health and CMV-seronegative. The CDR3 runs from the conserved cysteine through the conserved F or W. A D gene is named only where the DNA matches it firmly. Expanded clones get a size class; other rows say once, few or many, or leave the size out.

clone_size	d_call	v_call	j_call	cdr3_nt	cdr3_aa
-	TRBD2	TRBV6-1	TRBJ2-2	TGTGCCAGCAGTGACCTAGCCAAGCGGGAGGGGGGGGCCGGGGAGCTGTTTTTT	CASSDLAKREGGAGELFF
-	-	TRBV30	TRBJ1-2	TGTGCCTGGAGTGTGGGGCAGGGGAATGGCTACACCTTC	CAWSVGQGNGYTF
-	TRBD1	TRBV7-9	TRBJ2-1	TGTGCCAGCAGCCCAAGACAGGGCGATGAGCAGTTCTTC	CASSPRQGDEQFF
-	-	TRBV5-5	TRBJ1-4	TGTGCCAGCAGCTTGTCCCCAGCAACTAATGAAAAACTGTTTTTT	CASSLSPATNEKLFF
-	-	TRBV4-1	TRBJ2-3	TGCGCCAGCAGCCCCCGGGACTCCGACGCAATGGGTTTT	CASSPRDSDAMGF
-	TRBD1	TRBV30	TRBJ2-5	TGTGCCTGGAGTGTCTTTAGGGCAGGGGGCCCAGGAACCCAGTACTTC	CAWSVFRAGGPGTQYF
-	TRBD1	TRBV9	TRBJ1-2	TGTGCCAGCAGCGTAGGGGACAGGACGGACTATGGCTACACCTTC	CASSVGDRTDYGYTF
few	-	TRBV5-4	TRBJ2-3	TGTGCCAGCAGCTTGCAGGGATCAGATACGCAGTATTTT	CASSLQGSDTQYF
-	TRBD1	TRBV12-5	TRBJ2-6	TGTGCTAGTGGTTCCGGGGACAGGGCCTTCTTCTCTGGGGCCAACGTCCTGACTTTC	CASGSGDRAFFSGANVLTF
once	TRBD2	TRBV5-1	TRBJ2-7	TGCGCCAGCAGCTTGGGGACTAGCGGGACCTACGAGCAGTACTTC	CASSLGTSGTYEQYF
few	TRBD1	TRBV6-6	TRBJ1-1	TGTGCCAGCAGTCAAGACAGGGGGGGAAACACTGAAGCTTTCTTT	CASSQDRGGNTEAFF
few	TRBD1	TRBV2	TRBJ1-5	TGTGCCAGCAGACTCACAGGGGATCAGCCCCAGCATTTT	CASRLTGDQPQHF
-	TRBD1	TRBV19	TRBJ2-7	TGTGCCAGTAGTATTGGGGACAGGTACGAGCAGTACTTC	CASSIGDRYEQYF
-	-	TRBV6-5	TRBJ2-3	TGTGCCAGCAGTTACTCGGCTAGCACAGATACGCAGTATTTT	CASSYSASTDTQYF
-	TRBD1	TRBV11-2	TRBJ2-5	TGTGCCAGCAGATTGGACAGGGGGAAAGAGACCCAGTACTTC	CASRLDRGKETQYF
-	-	TRBV29-1	TRBJ2-7	TGCAGCGTTGAAGCCCGCGGGACCGGATTCTACGAGCAGTACTTC	CSVEARGTGFYEQYF
once	TRBD2	TRBV29-1	TRBJ2-7	TGCAGCGTCTCCGGGACTAGCGGGAGGGCATTCTACGAGCAGTACTTC	CSVSGTSGRAFYEQYF
-	-	TRBV7-9	TRBJ2-7	TGTGCCAGCAGCCCCCCGGGTAGGCCGGGGACCTACGAGCAGTACTTC	CASSPPGRPGTYEQYF
-	TRBD1	TRBV5-1	TRBJ2-1	TGCGCCAGCAGCCTGCGGACAGGGCGGAATGAGCAGTTCTTC	CASSLRTGRNEQFF
-	-	TRBV9	TRBJ2-7	TGTGCCAGCAGCGTAGGGACAACTCGGGACGAGCAGTACTTC	CASSVGTTRDEQYF
-	TRBD2	TRBV5-1	TRBJ2-1	TGCGCCAGCAGCCCCGAACTAGCGGAGTACAATGAGCAGTTCTTC	CASSPELAEYNEQFF
-	TRBD2	TRBV18	TRBJ2-5	TGTGCCAGCTCATCCGGACTAGCGGGGGAGACCCAGTACTTC	CASSSGLAGETQYF
-	TRBD1	TRBV7-2	TRBJ1-5	TGTGCCAGCAGCTTAGTACAGGGGACCCAGCCCCAGCATTTT	CASSLVQGTQPQHF
-	TRBD2	TRBV19	TRBJ2-7	TGTGCCAGTAAAGGCGGGAGTGCCTACGAGCAGTACTTC	CASKGGSAYEQYF
-	-	TRBV21-1	TRBJ2-2	TGTGCCAGCTGCCCGGGTCTCCCGAACACCGGGGAGCTGTTTTTT	CASCPGLPNTGELFF
-	-	TRBV5-6	TRBJ1-1	TGTGCCAGCAGCTTGGGTCCGGAACAGGGCATGAACACTGAAGCTTTCTTT	CASSLGPEQGMNTEAFF
-	-	TRBV12-5	TRBJ2-1	TGTGCTAGTGCCTGGAGGGGGCCGAGCTCCTACAATGAGCAGTTCTTC	CASAWRGPSSYNEQFF
few	TRBD1	TRBV5-1	TRBJ2-7	TGCGCCAGCAGGCCGGGACAGGGGTTGGTTTACGAGCAGTACTTC	CASRPGQGLVYEQYF
few	-	TRBV4-1	TRBJ1-1	TGCGCCAGCAGCCAAGGGGCTCTGAGGGGAGGCACTGAAGCTTTCTTT	CASSQGALRGGTEAFF
once	TRBD2	TRBV5-1	TRBJ2-3	TGCGCCAGCAGGACTGGACTAGCGGGAGCAGATACGCAGTATTTT	CASRTGLAGADTQYF
-	TRBD1	TRBV7-9	TRBJ1-1	TGTGCCAGCAGCTTAGTTGCGGGGACAGGGGGCGATAGGAACACTGAAGCTTTCTTT	CASSLVAGTGGDRNTEAFF
-	-	TRBV13	TRBJ2-3	TGTGCCAGCAGCTTCCTTTTCGGGGATAGCACAGATACGCAGTATTTT	CASSFLFGDSTDTQYF
-	-	TRBV11-2	TRBJ2-3	TGTGCCAGCAGCTTAGATGTCTACGGGGTTGGAGATACGCAGTATTTT	CASSLDVYGVGDTQYF